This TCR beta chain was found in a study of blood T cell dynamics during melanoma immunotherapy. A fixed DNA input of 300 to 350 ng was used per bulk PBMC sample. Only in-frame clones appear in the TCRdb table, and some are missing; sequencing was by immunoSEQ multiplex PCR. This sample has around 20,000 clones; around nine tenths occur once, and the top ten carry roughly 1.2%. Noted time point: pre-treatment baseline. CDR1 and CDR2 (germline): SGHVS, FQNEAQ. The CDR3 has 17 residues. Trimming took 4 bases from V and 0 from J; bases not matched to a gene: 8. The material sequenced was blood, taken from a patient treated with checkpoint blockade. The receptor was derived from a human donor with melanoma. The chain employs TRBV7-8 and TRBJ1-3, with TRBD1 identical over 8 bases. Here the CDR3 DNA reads TGTGCCAGCAGCTACGGGACAGGAACGAGCTCTGGAAACACCATATATTTT. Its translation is CASSYGTGTSSGNTIYF.